Listed here are 18 T cell receptor beta chains from one sample, sequenced in a study of blood T cell repertoires in COVID-19. The data were produced by immunoSEQ multiplex PCR, yet TCRdb's version contains in-frame clones alone and is incomplete. The table includes fewer than 200,000 clones, 74% detected once. What was sequenced was peripheral blood. The receptors here all came from an elderly woman with acute or convalescent COVID-19.

This chain links TRBV2 with TRBJ2-2; D call uncertain. The germline V and J ends were trimmed by 2 bases and 4 bases, with 5 bases remaining between them. Germline CDR1 and CDR2: SNHLY and FYNNEI. CDR3 length equals 13 residues. The CDR3 is CASSESSTGELFF. CDR3 nucleotides: TGTGCCAGCAGTGAATCGAGCACCGGGGAGCTGTTTTTT.

CDR3: CASSREQYTDTQYF. The CDR3 DNA follows: TGTGCCAGCAGCCGAGAGCAATACACAGATACGCAGTATTTT. The chain couples TRBV7-9 to TRBJ2-3; D not resolved. Trimming stripped 5 bases from V and 2 bases from J, with 11 bases between. Germline values: CDR1 SEHNR, CDR2 FQNEAQ (reference sequence). This CDR3 comprises 14 residues. Together with reference TRBV7-9 and TRBJ2-3, the CDR3 gives the full variable domain: DTGVSQNPRHKITKRGQNVTFRCDPISEHNRLYWYRQTLGQGPEFLTYFQNEAQLEKSRLLSDRFSAERPKGSFSTLEIQRTEQGDSAMYLCASSREQYTDTQYFGPGTRLTVL.

The chain couples TRBV18 to TRBJ2-7; 7 bases map to TRBD2. This CDR3 has 14 residues. Looked up from germline, CDR1 is KGHSH and CDR2 is LQKENI. With V trimmed by 3 bases and J by 5 bases, 7 bases remained unmatched. The CDR3 nucleotides read TGTGCCAGCTCACCGCGGGAGTTGGCCAACGAGCAGTACTTC. It translates to CASSPRELANEQYF.

This chain connects TRBV6-5 to TRBJ2-3; D is perhaps TRBD1 (6 bases). Germline CDR1 is MNHEY and CDR2 is SVGAGI. This CDR3 contains 15 residues. The V gene lost 6 bases and the J gene lost 1 base, with 14 bases spanning the gap. The CDR3 DNA follows: TGTGCCAGCAGACGTACAGGGCTGGGCACAGATACGCAGTATTTT. This encodes CASRRTGLGTDTQYF.

In its sample, this clone was seen many times. This chain connects TRBV11-2 to TRBJ1-1; 11 bases match TRBD1. The ends lost 3 bases at V and 7 bases at J; junction bases unmatched: 7. CDR3 length: 15 residues. Germline CDR1 and CDR2: SGHAT and FQNNGV. Here the CDR3 reads CASSFPGTGGGEAFF. CDR3 bases: TGTGCCAGCAGCTTCCCCGGGACAGGGGGTGGTGAAGCTTTCTTT.

The chain is built from TRBV9 and TRBJ2-7, with 7 bases matching TRBD1. The CDR3 sequence is 15 residues long. The V and J ends lost 4 bases and 6 bases, in that order; junction bases with no gene match: 13. From germline, CDR1 is SGDLS and CDR2 YYNGEE. The CDR3 sequence: CASSPGDRVVGEQYF. CDR3 bases: TGTGCCAGCAGCCCCGGTGACAGGGTGGTTGGCGAGCAGTACTTC.

The chain has TRBV7-7 and TRBJ2-1; 13 nucleotides match TRBD2. The V and J ends lost 5 bases and 14 bases, in that order; junction bases with no gene match: 9. Looked up from germline, CDR1 is SSHAT and CDR2 is FNYEAQ (reference sequence). The CDR3 has 14 amino acids. The CDR3, as DNA: TGTGCCAGCAGCCGTGGACTAGCGGGAGATAGTAAGTTCTTC. Amino acid sequence: CASSRGLAGDSKFF.

The chain uses TRBV5-1 and TRBJ2-3, with TRBD1 matching 10 bases. Germline V gene data show CDR1 as SGHRS and CDR2 as YFSETQ. The CDR3 is 18 residues long. V lost 2 bases to trimming and J lost 3 bases; unmatched junction nucleotides: 12. The CDR3 DNA follows: TGCGCCAGCAGCTTTACTGGACAGGGGGTAGGGTCGACAGATACGCAGTATTTT. This gives the protein CASSFTGQGVGSTDTQYF.

This clone was counted between two and nine times. The chain links TRBV7-8 to TRBJ2-1; TRBD2 matches at 8 bases. The CDR3 consists of 14 residues. Per the germline V gene, CDR1 is SGHVS and CDR2 is FQNEAQ. V shed 5 bases and J 5 bases; nucleotides not matched to a gene: 5. CDR3 in amino acids: CASSLRRGDNEQFF. The CDR3 region has the DNA TGTGCCAGCAGCCTGAGGCGGGGGGACAATGAGCAGTTCTTC. The full variable domain, with the rest looked up from reference TRBV7-8 and TRBJ2-1, is GAGVSQSPRYKVAKRGQDVALRCDPISGHVSLFWYQQALGQGPEFLTYFQNEAQLDKSGLPSDRFFAERPEGSVSTLKIQRTQQEDSAVYLCASSLRRGDNEQFFGPGTRLTVL.

The V gene is TRBV6-2 or TRBV6-3, the J gene TRBJ1-5; 7 bases match TRBD1. With V trimmed by 3 bases and J by 5 bases, 7 bases remained unmatched. CDR3 length: 15 amino acids. The V gene's germline CDR1 is MNHEY and CDR2 SVGEGT. This CDR3 is CASSYLDRRYQPQHF. CDR3 nucleotides: TGTGCCAGCAGTTATTTGGACAGGCGCTATCAGCCCCAGCATTTT.

The chain has TRBV18 and TRBJ2-7; TRBD2 matches 11 bases. CDR1 KGHSH and CDR2 LQKENI come from the germline V gene. This CDR3 has 13 residues. The V and J ends lost 5 bases and 5 bases, in that order; junction bases with no gene match: 2. The CDR3 DNA reads TGTGCCAGCTCAACTAGCGGGAGCGACGAGCAGTACTTC. Translation gives CASSTSGSDEQYF. Full variable domain (remainder filled in from reference TRBV18 and TRBJ2-7): NAGVMQNPRHLVRRRGQEARLRCSPMKGHSHVYWYRQLPEEGLKFMVYLQKENIIDESGMPKERFSAEFPKEGPSILRIQQVVRGDSAAYFCASSTSGSDEQYFGPGTRLTVT.

This chain connects TRBV2 to TRBJ2-7; TRBD2 is a possible D gene (6 bases). This CDR3 has 15 residues. The germline gives CDR1 SNHLY, CDR2 FYNNEI. V dropped 3 bases and J dropped 4 bases, with 16 bases sitting between them. Written as DNA, the CDR3 is TGTGCCAGCAGTGATAAGTTAGCGGCGACTTACGAGCAGTACTTC. Amino acid sequence: CASSDKLAATYEQYF.

The chain carries TRBV13 and TRBJ2-4; 9 nucleotides agree with TRBD1. CDR3 length equals 16 residues. Germline assignment: CDR1 PRHDT and CDR2 FYEKMQ (reference sequence). J was trimmed by 1 base and V by 5 bases; bases with no gene match: 6. The CDR3 DNA reads TGTGCCAGCAGCCTTCACAGGGGGCGGGCCAAAAACATTCAGTACTTC. This sequence encodes CASSLHRGRAKNIQYF.

The J gene is TRBJ1-6, the V gene TRBV4-1; 7 positions match TRBD1. The ends lost 1 base at V and 9 bases at J; junction bases unmatched: 12. Germline CDR1 MGHRA, CDR2 YSYEKL. The CDR3 spans 17 residues. CDR3 bases: TGCGCCAGCAGCCAAGCTCAGACAGGGAGGACTTTTTCACCCCTCCACTTT. This sequence encodes CASSQAQTGRTFSPLHF.

The CDR3 bases are TGTGCCAGTAGTATATTAGGAGAAAGCAATCAGCCCCAGCATTTT. It specifies CASSILGESNQPQHF. V gene TRBV19 combines with J gene TRBJ1-5; D is undetermined. The CDR3 sequence is 15 residues long. V lost 2 bases to trimming and J lost 1 base, with 9 bases between them. Germline V lookup: CDR1 LNHDA, CDR2 SQIVND (reference sequence).

This sequence joins TRBV24-1 and TRBJ2-2; 11 bases agree with TRBD2. The CDR3 loop spans 17 amino acids. CDR1 is KGHDR and CDR2 is SFDVKD in the germline V gene. V shed 2 bases and J 1 base; nucleotides not matched to a gene: 2. The CDR3, as DNA: TGTGCCACCAGTGATTGGGGGACTAGCGGGAACACCGGGGAGCTGTTTTTT. It codes for CATSDWGTSGNTGELFF.

The chain employs TRBV19 and TRBJ1-2, with a weak D call TRBD1 (6 bases). Trimming took off 8 bases at V and 5 bases at J, with 12 bases between the two ends. The CDR3 loop spans 12 amino acids. Germline CDR1 LNHDA, CDR2 SQIVND (reference sequence). The CDR3 DNA follows: TGTGCCAGTGCGGACAGAACTTATGGCTACACCTTC. Protein sequence: CASADRTYGYTF.

This clone is a singleton in its sample. This sequence joins TRBV2 and TRBJ1-5; weak D call: TRBD1 (5 bases). CDR3 size: 14 residues. Deletions cut 2 bases from V and 6 bases from J, with 11 bases between. Per germline, CDR1 SNHLY and CDR2 FYNNEI. CDR3 DNA: TGTGCCAGCAGTGAACAGGGTATCGGTCAGCCCCAGCATTTT. Translation: CASSEQGIGQPQHF.